This T cell receptor beta chain was retrieved from a study of T cells in tumors after PD-1 blockade. About the research overall: A subset received ongoing vismodegib 150 mg daily alongside anti-PD-1 therapy.

The table came from immunoSEQ multiplex PCR; TCRdb's copy has only in-frame clones and leaves some out. The sample contains roughly 19,000 clones, over 75% of which appear only once. The germline gives CDR1 SQVTM, CDR2 ANQGSEA. Trimming took 6 bases from V and 3 from J; bases not matched to a gene: 3. This CDR3 is 13 amino acids long. V usage is TRBV29-1 and J usage is TRBJ2-3, with TRBD1 matching over 10 bases. The receptor was isolated from a human donor with advanced basal cell or squamous cell carcinoma (not recorded which). The sequences come from PBMCs, collected after anti-PD-1 therapy. The CDR3 DNA is TGCAGCGTGGACAGGGGGGGAACAGATACGCAGTATTTT. Amino acids: CSVDRGGTDTQYF.